Below, 16 T cell receptor beta chains from the same sample are listed, as sequenced in a study of CD8+ T cells in alopecia areata listed by TCRdb under 2018. Library preparation was by the immunoSEQ multiplex PCR assay. To provide template for TCR sequencing, every sample had RNA extracted and reverse transcribed into cDNA. TCRdb retrieved this table from immuneACCESS and kept in-frame rearrangements only. Not all clones are present; in checked studies, unresolved V genes account for under half, and no reason is known for the remainder. Across this sample, roughly 120,000 clones were tabulated and none appeared just once. Of the sample, 15% to 20% falls within the top ten clones. The sample comprised lesional skin. These receptors were taken from a C3H/HeJ mouse with alopecia areata. The MHC haplotype of this strain is H2-k.

This clone was detected only a few times. The gene symbols are mouse symbols. The read gets to within 4 residues of the CDR3 end, and the germline J gene fills in the rest. The chain employs TRBV1 and TRBJ2-1, with 9 bases identical to TRBD2. The length of the CDR3 is 17 residues. V trimming: 0 bases; J trimming: 1 base; junction bases outside the gene matches: 4. The germline CDR1 and CDR2 sequences are NSQYPW and LRSPGD (reference sequence). This chain's CDR3 is CTCSADHWGANYAEQFF. Partial CDR3 DNA: TGCACCTGCAGTGCAGATCACTGGGGGGCCAACTATGCT.

Of note for this clone: Genes here carry mouse names. The read stops 4 residues short of the end of the CDR3; the missing end is completed from the germline J gene. The chain is built from TRBV13-3 and TRBJ2-2; D is possibly TRBD2 (6 bases). This CDR3 contains 13 residues. Germline assignment: CDR1 NNHDY and CDR2 SYVADS. The V and J ends lost 5 bases and 4 bases respectively, with 9 bases between them. The CDR3 spells CASRSGGTGQLYF. Incomplete CDR3 DNA: TGTGCCAGCAGGTCGGGGGGCACCGGG.

Regarding this clone: The germline and genes are mouse ones. The read stops 4 residues short of the end of the CDR3; the missing end is completed from the germline J gene. This chain links TRBV13-3 with TRBJ2-4; D may be TRBD1 (5 bases). V shed 2 bases and J shed 0 bases, with 10 bases lying between them. The CDR3 spans 15 residues. Germline-derived CDR1 and CDR2 are NNHDY and SYVADS. The CDR3 sequence is CASSETVTSQNTLYF. The sequenced CDR3 bases are TGTGCCAGCAGTGAGACAGTAACTAGTCAAAAC.

This clone was counted ten times or more. Germline and genes here are mouse. The read terminates 4 residues ahead of where the CDR3 ends, so the germline J gene completes it. The V call is TRBV13-3, the J call TRBJ2-1; D is unresolved. The CDR3 loop spans 11 amino acids. Trimming removed 6 bases from V and 5 bases from J, with 6 bases in between. CDR1 and CDR2 from the germline V gene are NNHDY and SYVADS. CDR3 in amino acids: CASTADAEQFF. The part of the CDR3 DNA that was read is TGTGCCAGCACCGCAGATGCT.

This clone has only a few counts. The gene names here belong to mouse. Read data end 4 residues before the CDR3 end; the end is taken from the germline J gene. The chain couples TRBV1 to TRBJ1-4; D is ambiguous. The length of the CDR3 is 14 residues. V was clipped by 3 bases and J by 4 bases, with 9 bases between them. Germline V gives CDR1 NSQYPW, CDR2 LRSPGD (reference sequence). The CDR3 DNA, read in part, is TGCACCTGCAGTGCCACAGCCCTCAACGAA. Protein sequence: CTCSATALNE. The entire CDR3 sequence reads CTCSATALNERLFF. The variable domain in full, completed from reference TRBV1 and TRBJ1-4, reads VTLLEQNPRWRLVPRGQAVNLRCILKNSQYPWMSWYQQDLQKQLQWLFTLRSPGDKEVKSLPGADYLATRVTDTELRLQVANMSQGRTLYCTCSATALNERLFFGHGTKLSVL.

This clone has more than one count but fewer than ten. Gene labels here are mouse ones. The read is 4 residues too short to cover the CDR3 end, so that end is filled in from the germline J gene. The chain carries TRBV13-3 and TRBJ2-5, with D possibly being TRBD2 (5 bases). Trimming left V 3 bases short and J 3 bases short, with 11 bases between. Germline values: CDR1 NNHDY, CDR2 SYVADS. The CDR3 has 14 amino acids. The CDR3 DNA, read in part, is TGTGCCAGCAGTGGGACTTTTCCTCAAGAC. Translated, it gives CASSGTFPQD. The whole CDR3 reads CASSGTFPQDTQYF.

Concerning this clone itself: All gene names here are mouse names. The read is 4 residues too short to cover the CDR3 end, so that end is filled in from the germline J gene. V usage is TRBV17 and J usage is TRBJ2-5; 7 nucleotides line up with TRBD1. The CDR3 has 14 amino acids. Germline V CDR1 and CDR2: MNHDT, YYDKIL. This CDR3 is CASSPGTEHDTQYF. Incomplete CDR3 DNA: TGTGCTAGCAGTCCCGGGACAGAGCACGAC.

To note about this clone: Mouse names are used for the genes. The sequence runs out 4 residues before the end of the CDR3; the remainder is reconstructed from the germline J gene. V is TRBV13-1 and J is TRBJ1-1; a possible D gene is TRBD1 (5 bases). The CDR3 totals 14 residues. The germline CDR1 and CDR2 sequences are NSHNY and SYGAGN. The sequenced CDR3 bases are TGTGCCAGCAGTGCGGGACTGGGGGGGGGA. This gives the protein CASSAGLGGG. The full CDR3 reads CASSAGLGGGEVFF.

Concerning this clone: The listed genes are named as in mouse. The read ends 4 residues before the CDR3 terminus; that terminus is restored from the germline J gene. The gene calls are TRBV19 and TRBJ2-5; the match to TRBD1 covers 10 bases. Germline loops: CDR1 FNHDT, CDR2 SITEND (reference sequence). This CDR3 is built from 15 residues. The CDR3 bases that were read are TGTGCCAGCAGTCCCTGGACAGGGGGAGTGGAC. Protein sequence: CASSPWTGGVD. The entire CDR3 protein reads CASSPWTGGVDTQYF.

This clone came up a few times. Each gene name is a mouse one. Coverage ceases 4 residues before the CDR3 finishes, and the germline J gene fills in the end. The chain recombines TRBV13-3 with TRBJ2-3, with 8 bases fitting TRBD1. V lost 5 bases and J lost 0; bases outside the gene matches: 5. Germline values: CDR1 NNHDY, CDR2 SYVADS. This CDR3 is 15 amino acids long. CDR3 in amino acids: CASSPRDRSAETLYF. Partial CDR3 DNA: TGTGCCAGCAGCCCCCGGGACAGGAGTGCAGAA.

This clone was picked up a small number of times. Gene names refer to mouse genes. Here the CDR3 reads CASSDWGGYEQYF. Incomplete CDR3 DNA: TGTGCCAGCAGCGACTGGGGCGGATAT. The chain combines TRBV13-1 with TRBJ2-7, with TRBD2 matching 8 bases. Sequencing ends 4 residues short of the CDR3 end; the germline J gene provides the rest. The germline V gene has CDR1 NSHNY and CDR2 SYGAGN. The CDR3 has 13 residues.

For this clone: The genes are named according to mouse. The read halts 4 residues ahead of the CDR3 end, with the missing end drawn from the germline J gene. This chain uses TRBV1 with TRBJ1-1; TRBD1 matches at 10 bases. V lost 3 bases and J lost 1; bases outside the gene matches: 8. The CDR3 has 17 residues. Germline V gene lookup returns CDR1 NSQYPW and CDR2 LRSPGD (reference sequence). CDR3 loop: CTCSATAGTGVNTEVFF. Partial CDR3 DNA: TGCACCTGCAGTGCTACCGCCGGGACAGGGGTAAACACA.

This clone was counted between two and nine times. Mouse gene names and germline throughout. The read comes to an end 4 residues before the CDR3 does, leaving the germline J gene to fill in the end. The J gene is TRBJ2-5, the V gene TRBV13-3, with 11 bases matching TRBD1. The J segment lost 0 bases and the V segment lost 8 bases, leaving 2 bases of the junction unmatched. CDR3 length: 14 amino acids. CDR1 is NNHDY and CDR2 is SYVADS in the germline V gene. The CDR3 loop is CASGDRGNQDTQYF. The sequenced CDR3 bases are TGTGCCAGTGGGGACAGGGGGAACCAAGAC.

In regard to this clone: At residue 13, the TCRdb amino acid sequence and the translated nucleotide sequence differ, so the protein here is the DNA translation. Gene labels here are mouse ones. The read ends 3 residues before the CDR3 terminus; that terminus is restored from the germline J gene. The V call is TRBV13-3, the J call TRBJ1-3, with 7 nucleotides matching TRBD1. From germline, CDR1 is NNHDY and CDR2 SYVADS. Losses at the gene ends were 3 bases for V and 0 bases for J; bases not matched to a gene: 6. This CDR3 contains 16 residues. Incomplete CDR3 DNA: TGTGCCAGCAGTGGCCCGGGACAGCCTTCTGGAAATACG. Translated, it gives CASSGPGQPSGNT. The full CDR3 protein reads CASSGPGQPSGNTLYF.

This clone was counted many times. A single base separates this from a much larger clone, so it may be a read error. Mouse germline and gene names are used. The read ends 4 residues before the CDR3 terminus; that terminus is restored from the germline J gene. This same CDR3 is encoded by further DNA sequences in the sample. The chain combines TRBV13-3 with TRBJ2-1; 10 nucleotides line up with TRBD2. V shed 3 bases and J 0 bases; nucleotides not matched to a gene: 3. The CDR3 is 16 amino acids. Germline V gene sequence: CDR1 NNHDY, CDR2 SYVADS. The CDR3 DNA, read in part, is TGTGCCAGCAGTGGGACTGGGGGAGATAACTATGCT. Its protein is CASSGTGGDNYA. The whole CDR3 protein reads CASSGTGGDNYAEQFF.

This clone was found a few times. TCRdb lists a protein that is different at residue 12 from the translated DNA; the protein given here uses the DNA translation. Each gene name is a mouse one. The read terminates 3 residues ahead of where the CDR3 ends, so the germline J gene completes it. The chain recombines TRBV19 with TRBJ1-3, with 7 positions matching TRBD1. In germline, CDR1 is FNHDT, CDR2 SITEND (reference sequence). J gave up 0 bases and V 6 bases, and 6 bases lay outside the gene matches. The CDR3 runs to 15 residues. CDR3 DNA (partial): TGTGCCAGCAACCCGGGACAGCCTTCTGGAAATACG. It codes for CASNPGQPSGNT. In full, the CDR3 is CASNPGQPSGNTLYF.